This T cell receptor beta chain was sequenced during a study of blood T cell repertoires in COVID-19. CDR3 length: 14 amino acids. CDR1 is KGHSH, CDR2 LQKENI, per germline. Between the trimmed V and J ends, which lost 0 bases and 2 bases, there was a span of 7 bases. Sequenced by immunoSEQ multiplex PCR; TCRdb stores in-frame clones only, minus some. This table holds a few hundred thousand clones, 90% found once. Sequences were obtained from PBMCs or T cells enriched from blood (not recorded which). The chain carries TRBV18 and TRBJ1-1; D is undetermined. The TCR comes from a woman aged 18-29 years with acute COVID-19. CDR3 region: CASSPPNSNTEAFF. As DNA, the CDR3 is TGTGCCAGCTCACCACCGAACAGCAACACTGAAGCTTTCTTT.